In its sample, the clone carrying this TCR beta chain was seen a few times. The length of the CDR3 is 15 residues. Per the germline V gene, CDR1 is MDHEN and CDR2 is SYDVKM. V dropped 5 bases and J dropped 0; count of bases not matched to a gene: 5. This sample was taken from a study of cytomegalovirus exposure and HLA in healthy donors. The PCR made use of 60 Vbeta and 13 Jbeta primers. TCRdb's copy holds only in-frame clones and misses some; the assay was immunoSEQ multiplex PCR. The sample records around 180,000 clones, 79% being singletons. The chain carries TRBV28 and TRBJ1-1; 8 nucleotides line up with TRBD1. The sample consisted of PBMCs. This sequence was found in a woman aged 40 to 50 in good health and CMV-seronegative. The CDR3 sequence is CASSLPTGVNTEAFF. CDR3 in DNA: TGTGCCAGCAGTCTACCGACAGGGGTGAACACTGAAGCTTTCTTT.